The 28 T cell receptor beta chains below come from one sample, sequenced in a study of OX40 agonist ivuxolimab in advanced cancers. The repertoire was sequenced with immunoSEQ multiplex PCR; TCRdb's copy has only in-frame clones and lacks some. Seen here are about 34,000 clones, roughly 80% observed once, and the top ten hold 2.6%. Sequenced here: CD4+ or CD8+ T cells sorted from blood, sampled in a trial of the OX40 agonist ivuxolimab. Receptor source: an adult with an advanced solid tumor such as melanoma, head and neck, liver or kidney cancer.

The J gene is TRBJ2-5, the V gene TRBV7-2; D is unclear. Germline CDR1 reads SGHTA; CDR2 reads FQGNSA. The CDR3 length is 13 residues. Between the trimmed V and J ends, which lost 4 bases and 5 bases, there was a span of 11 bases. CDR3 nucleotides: TGTGCCAGCAGCTCCACTTCCGGGGAGACCCAGTACTTC. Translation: CASSSTSGETQYF.

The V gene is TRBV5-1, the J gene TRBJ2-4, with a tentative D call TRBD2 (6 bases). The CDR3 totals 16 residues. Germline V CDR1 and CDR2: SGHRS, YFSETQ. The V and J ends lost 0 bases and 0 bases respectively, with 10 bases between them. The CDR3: CASSLVAGPAKNIQYF. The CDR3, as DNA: TGCGCCAGCAGCTTGGTCGCGGGGCCAGCCAAAAACATTCAGTACTTC.

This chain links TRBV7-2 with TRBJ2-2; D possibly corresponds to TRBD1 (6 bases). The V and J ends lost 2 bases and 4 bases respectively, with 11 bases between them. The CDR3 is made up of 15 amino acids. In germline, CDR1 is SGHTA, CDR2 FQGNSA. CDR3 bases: TGTGCCAGCAGCTTACAGGGGCGAAGCACCGGGGAGCTGTTTTTT. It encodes CASSLQGRSTGELFF.

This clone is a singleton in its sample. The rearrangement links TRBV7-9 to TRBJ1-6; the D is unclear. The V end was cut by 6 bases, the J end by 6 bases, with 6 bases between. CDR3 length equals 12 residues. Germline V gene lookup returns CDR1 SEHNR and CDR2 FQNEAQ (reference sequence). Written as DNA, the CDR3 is TGTGCCAGCAGTTTAAGTAATTCACCCCTCCACTTT. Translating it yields CASSLSNSPLHF.

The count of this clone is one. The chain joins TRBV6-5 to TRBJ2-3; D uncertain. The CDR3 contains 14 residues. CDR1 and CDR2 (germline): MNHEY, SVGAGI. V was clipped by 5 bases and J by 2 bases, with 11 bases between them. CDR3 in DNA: TGTGCCAGCAGTCCTTCGGGCTACACAGATACGCAGTATTTT. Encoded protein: CASSPSGYTDTQYF.

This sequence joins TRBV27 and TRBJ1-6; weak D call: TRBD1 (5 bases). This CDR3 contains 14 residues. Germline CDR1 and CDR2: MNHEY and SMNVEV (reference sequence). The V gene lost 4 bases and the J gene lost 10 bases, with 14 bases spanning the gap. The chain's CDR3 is CASSYGGIGSPLHF. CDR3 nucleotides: TGTGCCAGCAGTTATGGGGGTATTGGGTCACCCCTCCACTTT.

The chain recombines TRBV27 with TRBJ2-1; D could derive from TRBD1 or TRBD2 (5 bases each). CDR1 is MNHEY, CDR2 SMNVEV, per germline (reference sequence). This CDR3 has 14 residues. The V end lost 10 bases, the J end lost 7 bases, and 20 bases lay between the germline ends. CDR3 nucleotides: TGTGCCACCCACACCGGGACCCCCCCGAATGAGCAGTTCTTC. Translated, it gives CATHTGTPPNEQFF.

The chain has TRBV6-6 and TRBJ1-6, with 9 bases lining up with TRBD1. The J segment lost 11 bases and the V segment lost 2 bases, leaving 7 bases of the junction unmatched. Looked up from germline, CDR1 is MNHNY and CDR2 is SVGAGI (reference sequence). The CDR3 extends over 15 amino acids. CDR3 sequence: CASSYGGQGRAPLHF. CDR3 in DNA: TGTGCCAGCAGTTACGGGGGACAGGGTAGGGCACCCCTCCACTTT.

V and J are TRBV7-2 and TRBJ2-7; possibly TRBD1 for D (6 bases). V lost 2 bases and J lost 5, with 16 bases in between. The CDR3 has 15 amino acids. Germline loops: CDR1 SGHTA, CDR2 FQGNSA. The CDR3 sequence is CASSLNGPGVNEQYF. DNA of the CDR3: TGTGCCAGCAGCTTAAATGGCCCAGGGGTCAACGAGCAGTACTTC.

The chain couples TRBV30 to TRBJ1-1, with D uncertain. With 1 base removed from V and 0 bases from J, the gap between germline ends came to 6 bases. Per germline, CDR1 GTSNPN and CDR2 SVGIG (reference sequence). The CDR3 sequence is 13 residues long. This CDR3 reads CAWSGRVNTEAFF. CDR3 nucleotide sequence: TGTGCCTGGAGTGGGAGGGTGAACACTGAAGCTTTCTTT.

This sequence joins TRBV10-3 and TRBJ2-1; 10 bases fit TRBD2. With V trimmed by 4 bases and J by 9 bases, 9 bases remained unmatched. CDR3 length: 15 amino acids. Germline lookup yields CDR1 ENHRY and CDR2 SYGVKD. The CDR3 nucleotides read TGTGCCATCAGTGGAGCGGGAGGGCCGCGCGGTGAGCAGTTCTTC. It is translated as CAISGAGGPRGEQFF.

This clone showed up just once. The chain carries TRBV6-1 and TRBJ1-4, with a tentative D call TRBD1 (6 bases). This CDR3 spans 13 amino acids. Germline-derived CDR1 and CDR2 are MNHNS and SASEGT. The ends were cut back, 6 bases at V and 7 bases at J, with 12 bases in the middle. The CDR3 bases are TGTGCCAGCAGACAGGGACAAGGTGAAAAACTGTTTTTT. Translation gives CASRQGQGEKLFF.

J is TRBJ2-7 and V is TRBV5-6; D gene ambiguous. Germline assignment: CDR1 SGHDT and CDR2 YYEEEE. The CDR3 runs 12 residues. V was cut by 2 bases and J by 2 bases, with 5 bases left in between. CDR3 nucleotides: TGTGCCAGCAGCTTAGGCGCCTACGAGCAGTACTTC. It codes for CASSLGAYEQYF.

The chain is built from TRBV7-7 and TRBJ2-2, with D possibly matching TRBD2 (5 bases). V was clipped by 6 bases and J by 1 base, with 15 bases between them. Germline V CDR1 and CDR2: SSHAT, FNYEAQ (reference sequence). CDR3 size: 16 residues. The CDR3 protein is CASRAGVAGNTGELFF. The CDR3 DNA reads TGTGCCAGCAGAGCTGGAGTGGCGGGGAACACCGGGGAGCTGTTTTTT. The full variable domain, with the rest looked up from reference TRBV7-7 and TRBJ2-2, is GAGVSQSPRYKVTKRGQDVTLRCDPISSHATLYWYQQALGQGPEFLTYFNYEAQPDKSGLPSDRFSAERPEGSISTLTIQRTEQRDSAMYRCASRAGVAGNTGELFFGEGSRLTVL.

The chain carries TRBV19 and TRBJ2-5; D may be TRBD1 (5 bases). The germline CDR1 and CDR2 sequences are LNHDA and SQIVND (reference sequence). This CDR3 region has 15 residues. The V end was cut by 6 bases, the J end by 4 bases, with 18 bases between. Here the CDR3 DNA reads TGTGCCAGTAGCCAACTCGACAGCCTAGGAGAGACCCAGTACTTC. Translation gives CASSQLDSLGETQYF.

The CDR3 sequence is CASGLAGADTQYF. The CDR3 coding sequence is TGTGCCAGCGGACTAGCGGGGGCAGATACGCAGTATTTT. This rearrangement joins TRBV5-4 to TRBJ2-3, with 13 bases aligning to TRBD2. V shed 7 bases and J 4 bases; nucleotides not matched to a gene: 0. The germline V gene has CDR1 SGHNT and CDR2 YYREEE (reference sequence). The CDR3 spans 13 residues.

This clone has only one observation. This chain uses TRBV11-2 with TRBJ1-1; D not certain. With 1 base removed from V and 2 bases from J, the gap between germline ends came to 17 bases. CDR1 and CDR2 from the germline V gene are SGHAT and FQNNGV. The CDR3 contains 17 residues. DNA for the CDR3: TGTGCCAGCAGCTTAGGGGCGGCGAGGGCGACTAACACTGAAGCTTTCTTT. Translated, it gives CASSLGAARATNTEAFF. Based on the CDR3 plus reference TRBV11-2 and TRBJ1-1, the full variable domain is EAGVAQSPRYKIIEKRQSVAFWCNPISGHATLYWYQQILGQGPKLLIQFQNNGVVDDSQLPKDRFSAERLKGVDSTLKIQPAKLEDSAVYLCASSLGAARATNTEAFFGQGTRLTVV.

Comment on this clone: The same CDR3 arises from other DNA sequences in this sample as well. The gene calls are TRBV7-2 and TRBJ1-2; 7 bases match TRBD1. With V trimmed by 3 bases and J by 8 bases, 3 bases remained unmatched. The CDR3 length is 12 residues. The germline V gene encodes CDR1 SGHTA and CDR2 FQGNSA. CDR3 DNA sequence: TGTGCCAGCAGCTTTCAGGGGGGGGGCTACACCTTC. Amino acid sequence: CASSFQGGGYTF.

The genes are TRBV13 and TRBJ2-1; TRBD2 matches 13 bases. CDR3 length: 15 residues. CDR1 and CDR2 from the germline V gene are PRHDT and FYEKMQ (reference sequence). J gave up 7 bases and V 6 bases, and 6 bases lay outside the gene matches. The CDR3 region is CASRRTSGRRNEQFF. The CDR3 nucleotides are TGTGCCAGCAGAAGGACTAGCGGGAGAAGGAATGAGCAGTTCTTC.

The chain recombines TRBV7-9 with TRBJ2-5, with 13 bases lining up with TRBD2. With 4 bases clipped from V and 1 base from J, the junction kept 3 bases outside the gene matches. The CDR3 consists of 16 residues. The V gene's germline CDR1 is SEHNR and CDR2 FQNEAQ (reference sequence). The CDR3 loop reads CASSSGLAGTQETQYF. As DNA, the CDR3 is TGTGCCAGCAGCTCGGGACTAGCGGGGACCCAAGAGACCCAGTACTTC.

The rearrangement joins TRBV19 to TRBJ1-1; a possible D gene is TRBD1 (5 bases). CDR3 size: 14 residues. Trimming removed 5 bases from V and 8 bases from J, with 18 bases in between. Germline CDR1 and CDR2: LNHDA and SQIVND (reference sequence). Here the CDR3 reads CASSRGPTQSEAFF. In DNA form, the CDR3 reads TGTGCCAGTAGTCGGGGCCCCACCCAGAGCGAAGCTTTCTTT.

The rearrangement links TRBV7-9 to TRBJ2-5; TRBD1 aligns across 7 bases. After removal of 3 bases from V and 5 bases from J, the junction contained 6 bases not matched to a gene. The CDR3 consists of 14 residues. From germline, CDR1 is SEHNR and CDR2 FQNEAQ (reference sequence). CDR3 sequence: CASSFTGDGETQYF. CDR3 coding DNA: TGTGCCAGCAGCTTCACAGGGGATGGGGAGACCCAGTACTTC.

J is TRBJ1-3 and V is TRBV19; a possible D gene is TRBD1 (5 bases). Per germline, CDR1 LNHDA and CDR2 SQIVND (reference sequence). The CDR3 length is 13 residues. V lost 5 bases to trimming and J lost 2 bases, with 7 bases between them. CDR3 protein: CASSGTPGNTIYF. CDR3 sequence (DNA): TGTGCCAGTAGTGGGACGCCTGGAAACACCATATATTTT.

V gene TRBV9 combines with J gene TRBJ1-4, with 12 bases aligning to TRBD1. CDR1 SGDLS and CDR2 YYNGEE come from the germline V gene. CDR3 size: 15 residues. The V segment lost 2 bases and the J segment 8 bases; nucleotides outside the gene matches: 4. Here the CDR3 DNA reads TGTGCCAGCAGCGTGGGACAGGGGGCCAGGGAAAAACTGTTTTTT. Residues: CASSVGQGAREKLFF.

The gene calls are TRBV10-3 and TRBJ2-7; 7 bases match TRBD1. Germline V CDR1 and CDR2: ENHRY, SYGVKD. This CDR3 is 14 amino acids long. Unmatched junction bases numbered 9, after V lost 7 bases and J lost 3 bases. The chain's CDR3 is CAIKTDRSLYEQYF. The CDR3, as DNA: TGTGCCATCAAAACGGACAGGTCTCTCTACGAGCAGTACTTC.

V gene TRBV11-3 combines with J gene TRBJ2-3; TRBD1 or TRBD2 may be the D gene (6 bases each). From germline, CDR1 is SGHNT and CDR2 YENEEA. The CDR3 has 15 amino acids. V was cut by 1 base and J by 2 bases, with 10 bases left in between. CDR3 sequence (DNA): TGTGCCAGCAGCTTAGGGGGGGCCCCCACAGATACGCAGTATTTT. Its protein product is CASSLGGAPTDTQYF.

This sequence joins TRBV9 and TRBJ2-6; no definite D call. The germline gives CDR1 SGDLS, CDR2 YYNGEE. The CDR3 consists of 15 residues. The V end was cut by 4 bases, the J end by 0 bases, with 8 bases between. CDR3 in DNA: TGTGCCAGCAGCCCCTTCCCCTCTGGGGCCAACGTCCTGACTTTC. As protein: CASSPFPSGANVLTF.

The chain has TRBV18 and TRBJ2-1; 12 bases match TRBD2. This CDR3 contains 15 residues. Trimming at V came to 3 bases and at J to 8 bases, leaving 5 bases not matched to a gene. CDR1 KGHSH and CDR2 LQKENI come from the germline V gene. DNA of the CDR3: TGTGCCAGCTCACCCATTCGGACTAGCGGGGATGAGCAGTTCTTC. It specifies CASSPIRTSGDEQFF.